One and the same sample provided the 27 T cell receptor gamma chains below, sequenced in a study of intestinal T cells in coeliac disease. The TRG library came from 150 to 200 ng of biopsy DNA amplified with LymphoTrack primers. TCRdb re-processed the multiplex PCR reads via CATT. The sample yields roughly 400 gamma-chain clones, 56% seen once. Each case's genomic DNA was extracted from ten approximately 5-µm formalin-fixed paraffin-embedded scrolls. The sample comprised a duodenal biopsy. These receptors all stem from a human donor who served as a control with a normal duodenal biopsy, not a healthy volunteer.

This clone occurred once. J is TRGJ1 or TRGJ2 and V is TRGV2. Trimming at V came to 0 bases and at J to 14 bases, leaving 7 bases not matched to a gene. CDR3 length equals 11 residues. CDR1 is EGSNGY, CDR2 YDSYNSKV, per germline. The CDR3: CATWDGRVELF. The CDR3 DNA is TGTGCCACCTGGGACGGGCGGGTAGAACTCTTT.

The genes are TRGV8 and TRGJP1. Trimming removed 5 bases from V and 6 bases from J; junction bases left unmatched: 12. Germline assignment: CDR1 VENAVY and CDR2 YDSYNSRV. The CDR3 is 15 amino acids. The CDR3 sequence: CATWGGIPAGWFKIF. The CDR3 DNA follows: TGTGCCACCTGGGGTGGGATACCAGCTGGTTGGTTCAAGATATTT.

By proportion, this clone is hyperexpanded. Other DNA sequences in this specimen translate into the identical CDR3. The chain employs TRGV10 and TRGJ1 or TRGJ2. TRGV10 is assigned to the ORF class and has an uncertain function. The CDR3 consists of 10 residues. V shed 8 bases, J shed 5 bases, and the junction held 1 base outside the gene matches. CDR3 nucleotide sequence: TGTGCTGCGTGGGATTATAAGAAACTCTTT. Translation: CAAWDYKKLF.

A few counts support this clone. The chain recombines TRGV8 with TRGJ1 or TRGJ2. Germline values: CDR1 VENAVY, CDR2 YDSYNSRV. The CDR3 loop spans 13 amino acids. The CDR3: CAPGIEGHNKKLF. The CDR3 coding sequence is TGTGCACCTGGGATAGAGGGGCACAATAAGAAACTCTTT.

The chain links TRGV10 to TRGJP1. TRGV10 is classed as an ORF, of uncertain function. V lost 9 bases, J lost 5 bases, and 16 bases stayed unmatched. This CDR3 is built from 16 residues. As DNA, the CDR3 is TGTGCTGCGTGTTGTTTGAATAAACCAACTGGTTGGTTCAAGATATTT. This gives the protein CAACCLNKPTGWFKIF.

This clone was found a few times. Translating this DNA gives a protein that differs at residue 7 from the TCRdb one, which belongs to a much larger clone; a read error is likely, and the protein shown is this translation. This chain links TRGV10 with TRGJP1. TRGV10 is an open reading frame whose function is uncertain. The CDR3 is made up of 13 amino acids. CDR3 in DNA: TGTGCTGCGTGGGATACCGCTGGTTGGTTCAAGATATTT. As protein: CAAWDTAGWFKIF.

The CDR3 reads CACWLTLITVGGCWFKIF. The CDR3 nucleotides read TGTGCCTGCTGGCTTACCCTGATTACCGTGGGAGGTTGTTGGTTCAAGATATTT. The chain is built from TRGV11 and TRGJP1. TRGV11 is marked as an open reading frame, function uncertain. The V gene end was trimmed by 9 bases and the J gene end by 9 bases; junction bases not matched to a gene: 25. The CDR3 is made up of 18 amino acids.

A single count supports this clone. This same CDR3 is encoded by further DNA sequences in the sample. This chain connects TRGV10 to TRGJP1. TRGV10 is noted as an ORF with a role that remains uncertain. The CDR3 has 12 residues. V dropped 10 bases and J dropped 9; count of bases not matched to a gene: 9. This chain's CDR3 is CAAFPHRWFKIF. In nucleotides, the CDR3 is TGTGCTGCGTTCCCGCACCGTTGGTTCAAGATATTT.

This clone has just one count. It is unclear where the CDR3 begins or ends on the DNA, so no DNA is shown, and the CDR3 is as TCRdb lists it. The chain is built from TRGV2 and TRGJ1 or TRGJ2. Germline lookup yields CDR1 EGSNGY and CDR2 YDSYNSKV. The CDR3 is 14 residues long, ends included. The CDR3 sequence: CATWGPGTRKEIVF.

This clone came up a few times. A much larger clone differs by one base, so this may be a read error. The same CDR3 arises from other DNA sequences in this sample as well. The chain employs TRGV9 and TRGJ1 or TRGJ2. Germline assignment: CDR1 GITISATS and CDR2 ISYDGTV (reference sequence). This CDR3 is built from 10 residues. CDR3 in DNA: TGTGCCTTGTGGAGTTATAAGAAGCTCTTT. Amino acids: CALWSYKKLF.

V gene TRGV10 combines with J gene TRGJP1. TRGV10 qualifies as an ORF whose function is uncertain. After removal of 13 bases from V and 14 bases from J, the junction contained 20 bases not matched to a gene. CDR3 length: 13 amino acids. CDR3 region: CADGFLWFGFKIF. The CDR3, as DNA: TGTGCTGACGGATTTCTTTGGTTTGGTTTCAAGATATTT.

This clone was detected only a few times. Other DNA sequences in this sample translate to the same CDR3. J is TRGJ1 or TRGJ2 and V is TRGV11. TRGV11 is given ORF status, its function remaining uncertain. CDR3 length: 11 amino acids. After removal of 0 bases from V and 13 bases from J, the junction contained 3 bases not matched to a gene. The CDR3: CACWIRHRKLF. For the CDR3, the DNA is TGTGCCTGCTGGATTAGGCACAGAAAACTCTTT.

The genes are TRGV9 and TRGJ1 or TRGJ2. Trimming cost V 10 bases and J 11 bases; bases outside gene matches: 14. Germline V lookup: CDR1 GITISATS, CDR2 ISYDGTV (reference sequence). CDR3 length equals 11 residues. CDR3 nucleotides: TGTGCCTTTGTGGGACCCGCAGAGAAACTCTTT. It is translated as CAFVGPAEKLF.

To note about this clone: One end of the junction varies from germline; a read error may be responsible. The gene calls are TRGV5 and TRGJ1 or TRGJ2. This CDR3 contains 10 residues. From germline, CDR1 is VINAFY and CDR2 YDVSNSKD. In nucleotides, the CDR3 is TGTGCCACCTGGGACTTCGAGAAGCTCTTT. Translated: CATWDFEKLF.

Judged by abundance, this clone is hyperexpanded. The chain recombines TRGV4 with TRGJ1 or TRGJ2. V dropped 3 bases and J dropped 3; count of bases not matched to a gene: 2. CDR1 and CDR2 (germline): EGSTGY, YDSYTSSV. The CDR3 contains 12 residues. CDR3 amino acids: CATWDRYYKKLF. CDR3 sequence (DNA): TGTGCCACCTGGGATCGTTATTATAAGAAACTCTTT.

V usage is TRGV10 and J usage is TRGJ1 or TRGJ2. TRGV10 is an ORF for which the function is uncertain. The CDR3 length is 15 residues. V lost 8 bases, J lost 3 bases, and 14 bases stayed unmatched. The CDR3 bases are TGTGCTGCGTGGGACCCTCCCCTTTTTTATTATAAGAAACTCTTT. Translating it yields CAAWDPPLFYYKKLF.

CDR3 loop: CAAYYYKKLF. CDR3 in DNA: TGTGCCGCCTATTATTATAAGAAACTCTTT. The chain uses TRGV4 and TRGJ1 or TRGJ2. CDR3 size: 10 residues. The germline V gene has CDR1 EGSTGY and CDR2 YDSYTSSV. J was trimmed by 2 bases and V by 12 bases; bases with no gene match: 4.

This clone is deemed hyperexpanded. The gene calls are TRGV4 and TRGJ1 or TRGJ2. The CDR3 has 13 amino acids. The germline gives CDR1 EGSTGY, CDR2 YDSYTSSV. J lost 1 base, V lost 0 bases, and 0 bases had no gene match. The CDR3 region is CATWDGNYYKKLF. The CDR3, as DNA: TGTGCCACCTGGGATGGGAATTATTATAAGAAACTCTTT.

This chain connects TRGV10 to TRGJP1. TRGV10 is an ORF, and what it does is uncertain. This CDR3 has 14 amino acids. Trimming took 8 bases from V and 15 from J; bases not matched to a gene: 19. In nucleotides, the CDR3 is TGTGCTGCGTGGGATTTATACCACTGTGTTGTCAAGATATTT. Its protein product is CAAWDLYHCVVKIF.

A note on this clone: A much larger clone sits a single nucleotide away, making a read error possible. The sample contains more than one DNA sequence encoding this CDR3. V usage is TRGV8 and J usage is TRGJP2. Unmatched junction bases numbered 7, after V lost 1 base and J lost 8 bases. The CDR3 is 14 amino acids. Germline values: CDR1 VENAVY, CDR2 YDSYNSRV. Here the CDR3 reads CATWDRQGDWIKTF. CDR3 nucleotides: TGTGCCACCTGGGATAGACAGGGGGATTGGATCAAGACGTTT.

CDR3 DNA: TGTGCCACCACATTGATTTTTAATTATTATAAGAAACTCTTT. Protein: CATTLIFNYYKKLF. This sequence joins TRGV2 and TRGJ1 or TRGJ2. The germline CDR1 and CDR2 sequences are EGSNGY and YDSYNSKV. This CDR3 is 14 amino acids long. The ends lost 9 bases at V and 1 base at J; junction bases unmatched: 12.

The CDR3 nucleotides are TGTGCCACCTTGGGACGGGCTCAAGTAGTTGATTGGATCAAGACGTTT. It encodes CATLGRAQVVDWIKTF. The chain uses TRGV2 and TRGJP2. The CDR3 covers 16 residues. Germline lookup yields CDR1 EGSNGY and CDR2 YDSYNSKV. Trimming at V came to 8 bases and at J to 7 bases, leaving 19 bases not matched to a gene.

Worth noting for this clone: A clone one base away is much larger, so this may be a read error. The chain uses TRGV9 and TRGJ1 or TRGJ2. The CDR3 is 11 residues long. Germline CDR1 is GITISATS and CDR2 is ISYDGTV (reference sequence). CDR3 loop: CALWGKYKKLF. The CDR3 DNA is TGTGCCTTGTGGGGGAAGTATAAGAAACTCTTC.

This clone was seen a handful of times. A much larger clone is a single base away; this may be a read error. The chain combines TRGV2 with TRGJ1 or TRGJ2. This CDR3 comprises 15 residues. CDR1 EGSNGY and CDR2 YDSYNSKV come from the germline V gene. The chain's CDR3 is CATWDGRHNYYRKLF. The CDR3 nucleotides are TGTGCCACCTGGGACGGCCGACATAATTATTATAGGAAACTCTTT.

V usage is TRGV10 and J usage is TRGJ1 or TRGJ2. TRGV10 is placed among ORFs of uncertain function. J lost 12 bases, V lost 13 bases, and 34 bases had no gene match. The CDR3 totals 17 residues. The CDR3 sequence: CAGVGSREHTPKIGKLF. The CDR3 DNA reads TGTGCTGGCGTGGGATCACGGGAACATACTCCTAAAATTGGGAAACTCTTT.

The chain combines TRGV11 with TRGJP1. TRGV11 is marked as an open reading frame, function uncertain. V gave up 3 bases and J gave up 0 bases; unmatched junction bases: 7. This CDR3 comprises 17 residues. This CDR3 is CACWIRGQYTTGWFKIF. DNA for the CDR3: TGTGCCTGCTGGATTAGGGGACAATATACCACTGGTTGGTTCAAGATATTT.

For this clone: With a far larger clone one base away, a read error is the likely cause. In the same sample, other DNA sequences code for this CDR3. The rearrangement uses TRGV10 and TRGJP1. TRGV10 is recorded as an ORF, its role being uncertain. The CDR3 runs to 13 residues. The junction had 3 bases not matched to a gene; V was cut back by 8 bases and J by 2 bases. The CDR3 reads CAAWDTTGWFKIF. CDR3 nucleotide sequence: TGTGCTGCGTGGGACACCACTGGTTGGTTCAAGATATTT.